These T cell receptor beta chains were read from a single sample in a study of cytomegalovirus exposure and HLA in healthy donors. Method: immunoSEQ multiplex PCR; TCRdb's copy keeps in-frame clones and lacks some. Counted here are 100,000 to 150,000 clones, roughly 9% occurring once; the ten biggest clones make up 6.5% to 8.5%. The sequencing sample was made of PBMCs. These receptors were collected from a woman aged 40 to 55 in good health and CMV-seropositive. CDR3s include the opening cysteine and the closing phenylalanine or tryptophan. Fields, in order: CDR3 length, J gene, clone size, D gene, V gene, CDR3 DNA, CDR3 protein. The D gene is left open where the match is weak. Clone size is stated in some rows and not others, as once, few, many or a class when expanded.

15,TRBJ2-1,few,TRBD2,TRBV7-8,TGTGCCAGCAATAACCAGCGGGGGTATGGGGAGGAGCAGTTCTTC,CASNNQRGYGEEQFF
14,TRBJ2-5,few,NA,TRBV1,TGCACCAGCAGCCAACAGGGGGCCGGAGAGACCCAGTACTTC,CTSSQQGAGETQYF
14,TRBJ1-6,once,TRBD1,TRBV5-6,TGTGCCAGCAGCAACCGGGACAGGGATTCACCCCTCCACTTT,CASSNRDRDSPLHF
18,TRBJ1-5,NA,TRBD1,TRBV4-1,TGCGCCAGCAGCCAAGACCTCGCACAGGGGGGTAGCAATCAGCCCCAGCATTTT,CASSQDLAQGGSNQPQHF
15,TRBJ2-5,NA,NA,TRBV28,TGTGCCAGCAGCGTTCAAGGGGGGGGGCAAGAGACCCAGTACTTC,CASSVQGGGQETQYF
13,TRBJ2-2,NA,NA,TRBV6-5,TGTGCCAGCAGCATGGGCCCCACCGGGGAGCTGTTTTTT,CASSMGPTGELFF
14,TRBJ1-1,NA,NA,TRBV7-9,TGTGCCAGCAGCTTAGGGCAGGCGAACACTGAAGCTTTCTTT,CASSLGQANTEAFF
14,TRBJ2-3,few,TRBD1,TRBV5-1,TGCGCCAGCGGCCACAGGGGGCGCTCAGATACGCAGTATTTT,CASGHRGRSDTQYF
15,TRBJ1-1,few,NA,TRBV7-2,TGTGCCAGCAACTCCATTATTGATTTTTCAGGGGAAGCTTTCTTT,CASNSIIDFSGEAFF
15,TRBJ1-1,NA,NA,TRBV4-3,TGCGCCAGCAGTGCCGCCGCGGACAGACCCCTTGAGGCTTTCTTT,CASSAAADRPLEAFF
12,TRBJ2-7,NA,TRBD1,TRBV12-5,TGTGCTAGTGGTCTCGACAGGGGCGAGCAGTACTTC,CASGLDRGEQYF
13,TRBJ2-2,NA,NA,TRBV2,TGTGCCAGCAGTGAATATCGGACCGGGGAGCTGTTTTTT,CASSEYRTGELFF
14,TRBJ1-6,NA,TRBD1,TRBV7-2,TGTGCCAGCAGCAGACCCGGACAGGAGAAGGCCCTCCACTTT,CASSRPGQEKALHF
16,TRBJ1-1,NA,TRBD1,TRBV19,TGTGCCAGTAGTATAGATCAAGGGACAGGGGGCACTGAAGCTTTCTTT,CASSIDQGTGGTEAFF
13,TRBJ1-1,few,NA,TRBV19,TGTGCCAGTAGTAGGCCCCCAGGGGTTGAAGCTTTCTTT,CASSRPPGVEAFF
14,TRBJ2-5,NA,TRBD1,TRBV11-3,TGTGCCAGCAGCCCCGGACAGGGGCAAGAGACCCAGTACTTC,CASSPGQGQETQYF
12,TRBJ2-1,few,NA,TRBV7-2,TGTGCCAGCAGCTTATCGACTCGTGAGCAGTTCTTC,CASSLSTREQFF
14,TRBJ1-1,few,NA,TRBV6-5,TGTGCCAGCAGTTACCTAGGGGTGGAATCTGAAGCTTTCTTT,CASSYLGVESEAFF
15,TRBJ2-1,NA,NA,TRBV19,TGTGCCAGTAGTATAGGAATTAGGAGCTACAATGAGCAGTTCTTC,CASSIGIRSYNEQFF
13,TRBJ2-5,NA,NA,TRBV18,TGTGCCAGCTCACCTTACAGGGAAGAGACCCAGTACTTC,CASSPYREETQYF
16,TRBJ2-5,few,TRBD2,TRBV15,TGTGCCACCAGCAGAGTGGGGCCCGGGGGGGCGGAGACCCAGTACTTC,CATSRVGPGGAETQYF
15,TRBJ2-5,NA,TRBD2,TRBV7-8,TGTGCCAGCAGCTTACTAGCGGGGGTTCAAGAGACCCAGTACTTC,CASSLLAGVQETQYF
14,TRBJ1-2,few,NA,TRBV10-3,TGTGCCATCAGTGATCAGGGTTGGAGGGAAGGCTACACCTTC,CAISDQGWREGYTF
13,TRBJ1-2,NA,TRBD1,TRBV7-9,TGTGCCAGCAGCTTCAAAGACAGGGTCGACTACACCTTC,CASSFKDRVDYTF
15,TRBJ2-1,NA,TRBD2,TRBV4-1,TGCGCCAGCAGCCAATTGTCTCGGGGGGACAATGAGCAGTTCTTC,CASSQLSRGDNEQFF
15,TRBJ1-1,few,TRBD1,TRBV6-5,TGTGCCAGCAGCTGGACAGGGTCTGGAGGAACTGAAGCTTTCTTT,CASSWTGSGGTEAFF
12,TRBJ2-7,NA,TRBD1,TRBV2,TGTGCCAGCAGCGTGGACAGGGCAAAGCAGTACTTC,CASSVDRAKQYF
15,TRBJ1-2,NA,NA,TRBV15,TGTGCCACCAGCAGACCAGGGACATACATCGATGGCTACACCTTC,CATSRPGTYIDGYTF
16,TRBJ2-7,few,TRBD1,TRBV2,TGTGCCAGCAGACCGGACAGGGTTCCGCTTGGCTACGAGCAGTACTTC,CASRPDRVPLGYEQYF
12,TRBJ1-1,NA,NA,TRBV6-1,TGTGCCAGCAGTGCAGCGGGGACTGAAGCCTTCTTT,CASSAAGTEAFF
13,TRBJ2-1,NA,NA,TRBV5-1,TGCGCCAGCACCAAGACAGATTACAATGAGCAGTTCTTC,CASTKTDYNEQFF
15,TRBJ1-5,NA,NA,TRBV7-2,TGTGCCAGCAGCCTAGCGGGGGGAAGCAATCAGCCCCAGCATTTT,CASSLAGGSNQPQHF
15,TRBJ2-2,few,NA,TRBV19,TGTGCCAGTAGTCGTACGGGACTGAACACCGGGGAGCTGTTTTTT,CASSRTGLNTGELFF
14,TRBJ1-1,few,NA,TRBV2,TGTGCCAGCAGTGAGACAGTCATGAACACTGAAGCTTTCTTT,CASSETVMNTEAFF
14,TRBJ1-2,once,NA,TRBV19,TGTGCCAGTAGTCTTCACGGGGAGAACTATGGCTACACCTTC,CASSLHGENYGYTF
14,TRBJ2-5,few,NA,TRBV7-7,TGTGCCAGCAGCCCAGGGGGGCCCCAAGAGACCCAGTACTTC,CASSPGGPQETQYF
15,TRBJ2-7,NA,TRBD1,TRBV11-2,TGTGCCAGCAGCTTAGAACTGACAGGGTACTACGAGCAGTACTTC,CASSLELTGYYEQYF
17,TRBJ1-5,few,TRBD1,TRBV19,TGTGCCAGTAGTGCGCAGCCTCCGGGACAGACTAATCAGCCCCAGCATTTT,CASSAQPPGQTNQPQHF